This T cell receptor (beta chain) comes out of a study of blood T cell repertoires in COVID-19. Study in general: Specimens from acute and convalescent COVID-19 originated in the United States, Italy and Spain. T cells, B-cell-depleted T cells, or PBMCs supplied cDNA or gDNA.

Per the original data handling: Amplification from reference gene primers served as the basis for estimated nucleated cell counts. Generated by immunoSEQ multiplex PCR, the TCRdb table keeps only in-frame clones and is missing some. For V, J and clone size, that table is used; D and trimming come from the DNA. Counted here are 150,000 to 200,000 clones, 70% to 90% occurring once; the ten biggest clones make up more than 5%. Trimming cost V 0 bases and J 0 bases; bases outside gene matches: 5. The CDR3 covers 17 residues. Germline V CDR1 and CDR2: SGHRS, YFSETQ. The chain employs TRBV5-1 and TRBJ2-1, with 8 bases lining up with TRBD2. What was sequenced was peripheral blood. The sequence came from a human donor in a cohort sampled during active COVID-19. The CDR3 region has the DNA TGCGCCAGCAGCTTGGTAACTAGCGGTAGCTCCTACAATGAGCAGTTCTTC. It translates to CASSLVTSGSSYNEQFF.